The T cell receptor (beta chain) described here comes from a study of blood T cell repertoires in COVID-19 (TCRdb year 2020). With regard to the full study: Samples from collaborators originated in the United States, Italy and Spain and spanned both the acute and convalescent phases of COVID-19. The repertoires were made available in a free public database intended to serve as a resource for research on the immune response to SARS-CoV-2. The prospective study material was composed of cDNA or gDNA derived from T cells, B-cell-depleted T cells, or PBMCs. HLA class I and class II types, where available, came from metadata supplied by the sample provider rather than from assay-based typing. Sample metadata almost always included a de-identified subject ID, COVID-19 status, age in years and sex. The dataset comprised deeply sampled blood TCRbeta repertoires from subjects exposed to, actively infected with, or recovered from COVID-19. The samples were drawn from two sources: the first 160 participants of the ongoing ImmuneRACE study, and 1,200 or so subjects contributed by 6 global collaborators. Overall study results and their limits: How much clinical and demographic metadata was included differed by source and by participant, and the metadata was provided uncurated.

The germline V gene encodes CDR1 LGHDT and CDR2 YNNKEL (reference sequence). V is trimmed back by 1 base and J by 7 bases, and the junction contains 4 bases that no gene match accounts for. Measured from the cysteine to the phenylalanine, the CDR3 is 15 residues long. Of all the DNA, just the CDR3 is kept, 45 bases in frame from base 1. As concerns this clone: It lacks a known antigen. Base-call qualities are not available, and no considerably larger clone is one nucleotide away.

The immunoSEQ Assay, a bias-controlled multiplex PCR, was used to amplify TCRbeta CDR3 regions from genomic DNA. Concerning the study's data processing: The number of nucleated cells in each sample was estimated by amplification of reference gene primers within the assay. To quantify the absolute abundance of each unique TCRbeta CDR3 rearrangement, sequence reads were collapsed and filtered. For each sample, productive Simpson clonality was calculated as the square root of Simpson's diversity index across productive rearrangements. TCRdb took this table from immuneACCESS and kept in-frame rearrangements with V and J called. Such tables lack part of the clones; where checked against another copy, unresolved V genes explain under half of the gap, and the rest is unexplained. V and J calls and clone size come straight from that table; D and trimming were deduced from the DNA. This sample lists 60,000 or so clones; around 66% were detected once. Of the sample, approximately 50% is held by the ten largest clones.

In the prospective study, participants were roughly 18 to 100 years old, resided in around 25 geographic areas of the United States, and were enrolled through a virtual design. To assign participants to cohorts, the prospective study relied on clinical history that participants themselves reported in a screening survey and a study questionnaire. A participant counted as exposed if, within 2 weeks of entering the study, that participant had been in contact with someone who had a PCR-confirmed or clinician-diagnosed COVID-19 case. Mobile phlebotomists in the prospective study collected whole blood, serum and a nasopharyngeal or oropharyngeal swab from every participant. Over an approximately 2-month period, participants in the prospective study had the option of providing additional blood draws and questionnaires. Before DNA extraction, prospective study blood samples were shipped either frozen or at room temperature.

Sequences were obtained from PBMCs or T cells enriched from blood (not recorded which). The clonotype was recovered from a woman aged 60-70 years who had been exposed to COVID-19. The sequence is built from TRBV3-1 (or the pseudogene TRBV3-2) and TRBJ1-4; 9 nucleotides in the junction match TRBD1. This receptor has the CDR3 CASSQAGQGPEKLFF. The nucleotide sequence is TGTGCCAGCAGCCAAGCAGGACAGGGGCCTGAAAAACTGTTTTTT.